Sequencing of this T cell receptor beta chain was carried out in a study of control samples from healthy donors and cancer patients (dated by TCRdb to the early 2020s). Spanning cysteine to phenylalanine, the CDR3 consists of 12 amino acids. Only the CDR3 portion is preserved as DNA: 36 bases, with reading frame beginning at the first base. Deletion took 8 bases off V and 4 bases off J, with a span of 11 bases between the germline ends. CDR1 and CDR2, looked up from the germline V gene, are SNHLY and FYNNEI. Library construction relied on the immunoSEQ multiplex PCR assay. The table comes from immuneACCESS by way of TCRdb, which keeps in-frame sequences with V and J called. Part of the clones is missing from these tables; in studies checked, under half for an unresolved V gene and the rest for unknown reasons. In all, the sample holds 95,000 to 130,000 clones, and 93% of those were seen once. The top ten clonotypes cover approximately 2.5% of the sample.

Note on this clone: The antigen this receptor binds is unknown. No base-level quality is on record; no much larger clone is a single base apart.

Input material: blood. The source of this sequence is a man younger than 45 in good health. The chain joins TRBV2 to TRBJ1-2; too little of a D gene remains to name it. The DNA reads as follows: TGTGCCAGCCCGAAAGGGCCCTATGGCTACACCTTC. This yields the protein CASPKGPYGYTF.